This section outlines one T cell receptor beta chain sequence together with its context. No antigen is known for it. The sample is drawn from a study of cytomegalovirus exposure and HLA in healthy donors. Study conclusions and caveats: Testing in vitro showed a few CMV-associated chains specific for CMV antigens. The investigators catalogued 160 or so TCR beta chains as cytomegalovirus-associated. CMV serostatus was the only recorded immune exposure for donors.

The study ran its PCR with 60 Vbeta and 13 Jbeta primers. Profiled with immunoSEQ multiplex PCR; TCRdb holds only in-frame clones, not every one. This sample has about 89,000 clones; around four fifths occur once, and the top ten carry 1.3% to 1.5%. The CDR3 sequence is 15 residues long. With 5 bases clipped from V and 5 bases from J, the junction kept 7 bases outside the gene matches. Per germline, CDR1 MNHEY and CDR2 SVGAGI. The specimen sequenced was PBMCs. This receptor was taken from a male donor in good health and CMV-seronegative. The chain combines TRBV6-5 with TRBJ1-4, with 8 positions matching TRBD1. The CDR3 spells CASSQTGAVNEKLFF. In DNA, the CDR3 is TGTGCCAGCAGTCAGACAGGGGCCGTCAATGAAAAACTGTTTTTT.